A selection of T cell receptor beta chains follows, all from one sample in a study of cytomegalovirus exposure and HLA in healthy donors. The repertoire was sequenced with immunoSEQ multiplex PCR; TCRdb's copy has only in-frame clones and lacks some. The sample yields more than 80,000 clones, roughly 77% seen once. The sample consisted of PBMCs. All receptors come from a man between 35 and 55 years old in good health and CMV-seronegative. Each CDR3 is given with its conserved first and last residue. Fields, in order: J gene, clone size, V gene, D gene, CDR3 protein, CDR3 DNA. A D gene is named only where the DNA matches it firmly. Where a row states a size, it is once, few, many or the class of an expanded clone; other rows omit it.

j_call: TRBJ2-6
clone_size: once
v_call: TRBV7-8
d_call: TRBD2
cdr3_aa: CASSTRGGSSGANVLTF
cdr3_nt: TGTGCCAGCAGCACACGGGGGGGTAGCTCTGGGGCCAACGTCCTGACTTTC

j_call: TRBJ2-3
clone_size: NA
v_call: TRBV5-1
d_call: TRBD1
cdr3_aa: CASSPRDSSTDTQYF
cdr3_nt: TGCGCCAGCAGCCCCCGGGACAGTAGCACAGATACGCAGTATTTT

j_call: TRBJ1-6
clone_size: once
v_call: TRBV18
d_call: NA
cdr3_aa: CASSPPAPGGSTMLHF
cdr3_nt: TGTGCCAGCTCACCCCCAGCCCCGGGGGGATCCACTATGCTCCACTTT

j_call: TRBJ2-7
clone_size: NA
v_call: TRBV7-2
d_call: NA
cdr3_aa: CASSLAGGRYEQYF
cdr3_nt: TGTGCCAGCAGCTTAGCAGGGGGTCGGTACGAGCAGTACTTC

j_call: TRBJ1-6
clone_size: NA
v_call: TRBV6-1
d_call: TRBD1
cdr3_aa: CATSGTGGNSPLHF
cdr3_nt: TGTGCCACCTCCGGGACAGGGGGGAATTCACCCCTCCACTTT

j_call: TRBJ2-2
clone_size: NA
v_call: TRBV6-1
d_call: NA
cdr3_aa: CASSVVRTITGELFF
cdr3_nt: TGTGCCAGCAGTGTGGTCAGGACAATCACCGGGGAGCTGTTTTTT

j_call: TRBJ1-4
clone_size: NA
v_call: TRBV2
d_call: NA
cdr3_aa: CASSRAPTGLGEKLFF
cdr3_nt: TGTGCCAGCAGCCGGGCCCCCACAGGGCTTGGTGAAAAACTGTTTTTT

j_call: TRBJ1-1
clone_size: NA
v_call: TRBV5-6
d_call: NA
cdr3_aa: CASSRGIGSEAFF
cdr3_nt: TGTGCCAGCAGCCGGGGGATAGGATCTGAAGCTTTCTTT

j_call: TRBJ2-3
clone_size: NA
v_call: TRBV19
d_call: TRBD1
cdr3_aa: CASSNVARGLYDTQYF
cdr3_nt: TGTGCCAGTAGTAATGTGGCCAGGGGGCTTTACGATACGCAGTATTTT

j_call: TRBJ2-2
clone_size: NA
v_call: TRBV10-1
d_call: NA
cdr3_aa: CASSESLAGDTGELFF
cdr3_nt: TGCGCCAGCAGTGAGTCGCTGGCAGGGGACACCGGGGAGCTGTTTTTT

j_call: TRBJ1-2
clone_size: NA
v_call: TRBV11-3
d_call: NA
cdr3_aa: CASSGSRNYGYTF
cdr3_nt: TGTGCCAGCAGTGGGTCGCGGAACTATGGCTACACCTTC

j_call: TRBJ1-2
clone_size: NA
v_call: TRBV11-2
d_call: NA
cdr3_aa: CASSFGLGEGLHYGYTF
cdr3_nt: TGTGCCAGCAGCTTCGGTCTGGGAGAAGGATTGCACTATGGCTACACCTTC

j_call: TRBJ2-2
clone_size: NA
v_call: TRBV7-8
d_call: NA
cdr3_aa: CASSHSWAAGELFF
cdr3_nt: TGTGCCAGCAGCCATTCCTGGGCCGCCGGGGAGCTGTTTTTT

j_call: TRBJ1-1
clone_size: NA
v_call: TRBV19
d_call: NA
cdr3_aa: CASNSQGNTEAFF
cdr3_nt: TGTGCCAGTAATTCACAGGGTAACACTGAAGCTTTCTTT

j_call: TRBJ2-3
clone_size: NA
v_call: TRBV5-3
d_call: NA
cdr3_aa: CARSSPSLSTDTQYF
cdr3_nt: TGTGCCAGAAGTTCTCCCAGTCTTAGCACAGATACGCAGTATTTT

j_call: TRBJ1-6
clone_size: NA
v_call: TRBV7-2
d_call: TRBD1
cdr3_aa: CASSSRTGSYNSPLHF
cdr3_nt: TGTGCCAGCAGCTCACGGACAGGCTCCTATAATTCACCCCTCCACTTT

j_call: TRBJ2-1
clone_size: NA
v_call: TRBV5-1
d_call: TRBD2
cdr3_aa: CASSWTSGGYNEQFF
cdr3_nt: TGCGCCAGCAGCTGGACTAGCGGGGGTTACAATGAGCAGTTCTTC

j_call: TRBJ2-1
clone_size: few
v_call: TRBV5-1
d_call: NA
cdr3_aa: CASSFGGGALYNEQFF
cdr3_nt: TGCGCCAGCAGCTTCGGTGGGGGGGCCCTCTACAATGAGCAGTTCTTC

j_call: TRBJ1-3
clone_size: few
v_call: TRBV7-6
d_call: NA
cdr3_aa: CASSLADSGNTIYF
cdr3_nt: TGTGCCAGCAGCTTGGCCGACTCTGGAAACACCATATATTTT

j_call: TRBJ2-1
clone_size: few
v_call: TRBV7-3
d_call: TRBD2
cdr3_aa: CASSLRLAGGHRYNEQFF
cdr3_nt: TGTGCCAGCAGCTTAAGACTAGCGGGGGGGCATAGGTACAATGAGCAGTTCTTC

j_call: TRBJ1-4
clone_size: NA
v_call: TRBV29-1
d_call: NA
cdr3_aa: CSVLQGNYEKLFF
cdr3_nt: TGCAGCGTTCTGCAGGGGAATTATGAAAAACTGTTTTTT

j_call: TRBJ2-5
clone_size: NA
v_call: TRBV2
d_call: TRBD2
cdr3_aa: CASSTGLAGVETQYF
cdr3_nt: TGTGCCAGCAGTACCGGACTAGCGGGTGTAGAGACCCAGTACTTC

j_call: TRBJ2-2
clone_size: NA
v_call: TRBV7-9
d_call: NA
cdr3_aa: CASSLTGSGELFF
cdr3_nt: TGTGCCAGCAGCTTAACGGGTTCCGGGGAGCTGTTTTTT

j_call: TRBJ2-7
clone_size: NA
v_call: TRBV6-1
d_call: TRBD1
cdr3_aa: CASSEAYRGTYEQYF
cdr3_nt: TGTGCCAGCAGTGAAGCATACAGGGGAACCTACGAGCAGTACTTC

j_call: TRBJ1-1
clone_size: few
v_call: TRBV19
d_call: TRBD1
cdr3_aa: CASSTTGAQDTEAFF
cdr3_nt: TGTGCCAGTAGTACAACAGGGGCTCAGGACACTGAAGCTTTCTTT

j_call: TRBJ2-3
clone_size: NA
v_call: TRBV4-2
d_call: NA
cdr3_aa: CASSLGGIDTQYF
cdr3_nt: TGTGCCAGCAGCCTAGGGGGAATAGATACGCAGTATTTT

j_call: TRBJ2-5
clone_size: NA
v_call: TRBV2
d_call: NA
cdr3_aa: CASSEIAAILRTQYF
cdr3_nt: TGTGCCAGCAGTGAAATAGCGGCCATCCTAAGGACCCAGTACTTC

j_call: TRBJ2-7
clone_size: NA
v_call: TRBV27
d_call: NA
cdr3_aa: CASSKVRGTYEQYF
cdr3_nt: TGTGCCAGCAGTAAGGTTCGGGGTACCTACGAGCAGTACTTC

j_call: TRBJ2-3
clone_size: NA
v_call: TRBV10-2
d_call: TRBD2
cdr3_aa: CASREITSGGSDTQYF
cdr3_nt: TGCGCCAGCCGCGAGATAACAAGCGGGGGGTCAGATACGCAGTATTTT

j_call: TRBJ2-7
clone_size: NA
v_call: TRBV29-1
d_call: NA
cdr3_aa: CSVEDPRGVSYEQYF
cdr3_nt: TGCAGCGTTGAAGATCCCAGGGGGGTATCCTACGAGCAGTACTTC

j_call: TRBJ1-6
clone_size: NA
v_call: TRBV5-1
d_call: TRBD1
cdr3_aa: CASSLTGATGSPLHF
cdr3_nt: TGCGCCAGCAGCTTGACAGGGGCTACGGGTTCACCCCTCCACTTT

j_call: TRBJ2-5
clone_size: NA
v_call: TRBV5-4
d_call: TRBD2
cdr3_aa: CASSYRLAGGETQYF
cdr3_nt: TGTGCCAGCAGCTACAGACTAGCGGGGGGAGAGACCCAGTACTTC

j_call: TRBJ1-2
clone_size: few
v_call: TRBV14
d_call: TRBD1
cdr3_aa: CASSSGRQGRGYGYTF
cdr3_nt: TGTGCCAGCAGCAGCGGGCGACAGGGAAGGGGCTATGGCTACACCTTC

j_call: TRBJ1-4
clone_size: NA
v_call: TRBV6-6
d_call: NA
cdr3_aa: CASRFGQTNEKLFF
cdr3_nt: TGTGCCAGCAGGTTCGGACAGACGAATGAAAAACTGTTTTTT

j_call: TRBJ2-5
clone_size: once
v_call: TRBV5-6
d_call: NA
cdr3_aa: CASSLAPGRRETQYF
cdr3_nt: TGTGCCAGCAGCCTGGCCCCAGGCAGAAGGGAGACCCAGTACTTC

j_call: TRBJ1-4
clone_size: NA
v_call: TRBV15
d_call: NA
cdr3_aa: CAPGFNEKLFF
cdr3_nt: TGTGCCCCAGGATTCAATGAAAAACTGTTTTTT

j_call: TRBJ1-5
clone_size: NA
v_call: TRBV2
d_call: NA
cdr3_aa: CASSLQGNSNQPQHF
cdr3_nt: TGTGCCAGCAGTTTACAGGGAAATAGCAATCAGCCCCAGCATTTT

j_call: TRBJ2-6
clone_size: NA
v_call: TRBV7-9
d_call: TRBD1
cdr3_aa: CASSHDRAGANVLTF
cdr3_nt: TGTGCCAGCAGCCATGACAGGGCTGGGGCCAACGTCCTGACTTTC

j_call: TRBJ2-2
clone_size: once
v_call: TRBV4-2
d_call: NA
cdr3_aa: CASSQDVAAVGELFF
cdr3_nt: TGTGCCAGCAGCCAAGATGTCGCTGCGGTTGGGGAGCTGTTTTTT

j_call: TRBJ2-1
clone_size: NA
v_call: TRBV6-1
d_call: NA
cdr3_aa: CASSPRGGSYNEQFF
cdr3_nt: TGTGCCAGCAGTCCGAGGGGGGGGAGTTACAATGAGCAGTTCTTC

j_call: TRBJ1-4
clone_size: NA
v_call: TRBV6-1
d_call: TRBD1
cdr3_aa: CASIKGGDDEKLFF
cdr3_nt: TGTGCCAGCATTAAAGGGGGCGACGATGAAAAACTGTTTTTT

j_call: TRBJ1-6
clone_size: NA
v_call: TRBV7-6
d_call: NA
cdr3_aa: CASSLDGSSYNSPLHF
cdr3_nt: TGTGCCAGCAGCTTAGATGGGAGCTCCTATAATTCACCCCTCCACTTT

j_call: TRBJ2-7
clone_size: NA
v_call: TRBV27
d_call: NA
cdr3_aa: CASSLSVTRGSSYEQYF
cdr3_nt: TGTGCCAGCAGTTTATCAGTGACTCGAGGGAGCTCCTACGAGCAGTACTTC

j_call: TRBJ1-1
clone_size: NA
v_call: TRBV12-5
d_call: TRBD1
cdr3_aa: CASVLRRGQGAGEAFF
cdr3_nt: TGTGCTAGTGTCTTAAGAAGGGGACAGGGGGCTGGTGAAGCTTTCTTT

j_call: TRBJ2-7
clone_size: NA
v_call: TRBV6-1
d_call: NA
cdr3_aa: CASTRSLQDTYEQYF
cdr3_nt: TGTGCCAGCACCAGAAGTCTGCAGGACACCTACGAGCAGTACTTC

j_call: TRBJ1-4
clone_size: once
v_call: TRBV5-4
d_call: NA
cdr3_aa: CASSPDRDEKLFF
cdr3_nt: TGTGCCAGCAGCCCGGACAGAGATGAAAAACTGTTTTTT

j_call: TRBJ1-2
clone_size: NA
v_call: TRBV7-3
d_call: NA
cdr3_aa: CASRARGDVSYGYTF
cdr3_nt: TGTGCCAGCAGGGCCCGGGGGGACGTGTCCTATGGCTACACCTTC

j_call: TRBJ2-7
clone_size: NA
v_call: TRBV14
d_call: NA
cdr3_aa: CASSPSQIPSYEQYF
cdr3_nt: TGTGCCAGCAGCCCTTCTCAGATTCCCTCCTACGAGCAGTACTTC

j_call: TRBJ1-1
clone_size: NA
v_call: TRBV6-5
d_call: NA
cdr3_aa: CASSYLAGGRPEAFF
cdr3_nt: TGTGCCAGCAGTTACCTTGCAGGAGGTCGACCTGAAGCTTTCTTT

j_call: TRBJ1-5
clone_size: NA
v_call: TRBV2
d_call: TRBD1
cdr3_aa: CASSTPRDRGQGNQPQHF
cdr3_nt: TGTGCCAGCAGTACCCCCCGGGACAGGGGGCAGGGCAATCAGCCCCAGCATTTT

j_call: TRBJ1-5
clone_size: NA
v_call: TRBV19
d_call: TRBD1
cdr3_aa: CASRETGWGNQPQHF
cdr3_nt: TGTGCCAGTAGGGAGACAGGGTGGGGAAATCAGCCCCAGCATTTT

j_call: TRBJ2-3
clone_size: NA
v_call: TRBV6-1
d_call: NA
cdr3_aa: CASTRGLTDTQYF
cdr3_nt: TGTGCCAGCACCCGAGGGCTCACAGATACGCAGTATTTT

j_call: TRBJ2-5
clone_size: NA
v_call: TRBV5-6
d_call: NA
cdr3_aa: CASSLAKRRQETQYF
cdr3_nt: TGTGCCAGCAGCTTGGCGAAGCGGAGACAAGAGACCCAGTACTTC

j_call: TRBJ2-5
clone_size: NA
v_call: TRBV9
d_call: NA
cdr3_aa: CASSQGAGSQETQYF
cdr3_nt: TGTGCCAGCAGCCAAGGGGCGGGGTCCCAAGAGACCCAGTACTTC

j_call: TRBJ2-7
clone_size: few
v_call: TRBV9
d_call: TRBD1
cdr3_aa: CASSVDGQGVDEQYF
cdr3_nt: TGTGCCAGCAGCGTAGATGGACAGGGCGTGGACGAGCAGTACTTC

j_call: TRBJ1-6
clone_size: NA
v_call: TRBV4-1
d_call: TRBD1
cdr3_aa: CASSPTEDRDNSPLHF
cdr3_nt: TGCGCCAGCAGCCCTACCGAAGACAGGGACAATTCACCCCTCCACTTT